The next 7 T cell receptor beta chains were all read from a single sample in a study of PD-L1 blockade in urothelial cancer. Here immunoSEQ multiplex PCR was the method, and the copy in TCRdb shows in-frame clones only, minus some. This table holds about 87,000 clones, over 80% found once. Time point: pretreatment peripheral blood. The sample was PBMCs, taken around atezolizumab (anti-PD-L1) treatment. All receptors come from a man in his sixties with urothelial cancer.

The V and J genes are TRBV13 and TRBJ2-3, with 7 bases that match TRBD1. CDR1 PRHDT and CDR2 FYEKMQ come from the germline V gene (reference sequence). The CDR3 extends over 15 amino acids. Losses at the gene ends were 4 bases for V and 4 bases for J; bases not matched to a gene: 8. The CDR3 coding sequence is TGTGCCAGCAGCTCCCCGGGACAGAGCGCAGATACGCAGTATTTT. Its protein product is CASSSPGQSADTQYF.

This clone is a singleton in its sample. The gene calls are TRBV25-1 and TRBJ2-3; D not certain. CDR3 size: 12 residues. V lost 0 bases and J lost 8, with 6 bases in between. From germline, CDR1 is MGHDK and CDR2 SYGVNS. CDR3 loop: CASSEYTPTQYF. Here the CDR3 DNA reads TGTGCCAGCAGTGAATACACACCTACGCAGTATTTT.

This clone was picked up one time. The V gene is TRBV27, the J gene TRBJ1-4; 7 nucleotides line up with TRBD1. V lost 6 bases to trimming and J lost 2 bases; unmatched junction nucleotides: 3. This CDR3 comprises 14 residues. CDR1 and CDR2 (germline): MNHEY, SMNVEV (reference sequence). DNA of the CDR3: TGTGCCAGCAGACTACAGGGGACTAATGAAAAACTGTTTTTT. Translated: CASRLQGTNEKLFF. The full variable domain, its missing parts supplied by reference TRBV27 and TRBJ1-4, is EAQVTQNPRYLITVTGKKLTVTCSQNMNHEYMSWYRQDPGLGLRQIYYSMNVEVTDKGDVPEGYKVSRKEKRNFPLILESPSPNQTSLYFCASRLQGTNEKLFFGSGTQLSVL.

The V call is TRBV5-5, the J call TRBJ2-3, with D perhaps TRBD2 (5 bases). Trimming took 3 bases from V and 0 from J, leaving 8 bases between them. This CDR3 is 14 amino acids long. Germline V gene lookup returns CDR1 SGHKS and CDR2 YYEKEE (reference sequence). This CDR3 reads CASSSRTSTDTQYF. The CDR3 bases are TGTGCCAGCAGCTCAAGGACTAGCACAGATACGCAGTATTTT.

This clone came up a few times. The V call is TRBV5-4, the J call TRBJ2-7; D perhaps matches TRBD1 (5 bases). Per germline, CDR1 SGHNT and CDR2 YYREEE (reference sequence). The CDR3 is 13 amino acids. Deletions cut 4 bases from V and 5 bases from J, with 13 bases between. The DNA of the CDR3 is TGTGCCAGCAGCCCGGACATAACGGACGAGCAGTACTTC. As protein: CASSPDITDEQYF.

The chain joins TRBV2 to TRBJ2-1; 9 bases map to TRBD2. The V segment lost 4 bases and the J segment 13 bases; nucleotides outside the gene matches: 17. This CDR3 has 16 amino acids. Germline CDR1 SNHLY, CDR2 FYNNEI. The CDR3 DNA reads as TGTGCCAGCAGTGGCGGCGGGGGGGCTCTAGTTGGGGTTCAGTTCTTC. Its translation is CASSGGGGALVGVQFF.

This chain links TRBV1 with TRBJ2-7; the D call TRBD1 from the table was never checked on the DNA. TRBV1 is marked as a pseudogene. This CDR3 has 15 residues. CDR3 nucleotides: TGCACCAGCAGCCTGGACAGGGAGGGATTCCACGAGCAGTACTTC. Translated, it gives CTSSLDREGFHEQYF.